This TCR beta chain was obtained from a study of blood T cell repertoires in COVID-19. Only in-frame clones appear in the TCRdb table, and some are missing; sequencing was by immunoSEQ multiplex PCR. The table records around 200,000 clones, more than 75% of them present only once. This clone turned up a few times. The V gene's germline CDR1 is SQVTM and CDR2 ANQGSEA. The V and J ends lost 3 bases and 6 bases respectively, with 26 bases between them. CDR3 size: 17 residues. This clonotype was sampled from a woman aged 35 to 49 with acute COVID-19. The chain recombines TRBV29-1 with TRBJ1-2; D ambiguous. The sequencing sample was made of PBMCs or T cells enriched from blood (not recorded which). The CDR3 region has the DNA TGCAGCGTTGACTTTGGCCGCGGACTAACCTCAATTAATGGCTACACCTTC. This encodes CSVDFGRGLTSINGYTF.